This T cell receptor (beta chain) is from a study of OX40 agonist ivuxolimab in advanced cancers. The wider study: Ivuxolimab doses were 0.01, 0.1, 0.3, 1.5, 3 or 10 mg/kg every 2 weeks. At approximately 80% male, the cohort had a mean age of about 60 years, ranging from about 20 to 79.

This clone occurred a few times. Its antigen is not known. Whole-study findings and limits: Researchers report that CD8+ T cells had, on average, more expanded clones than CD4+.

Clones were read by immunoSEQ multiplex PCR, and TCRdb kept only the in-frame ones, dropping some. Altogether approximately 90,000 clones are present, around nine tenths being singletons, with the ten largest covering around 0.85%. The source material was CD4+ or CD8+ T cells sorted from blood, sampled in a trial of the OX40 agonist ivuxolimab. The sequence was obtained from an adult with an advanced solid tumor such as melanoma, head and neck, liver or kidney cancer.

CDR3 residues: CASSIGVNYGYTF. The CDR3 region has the DNA TGTGCCAGTAGTATCGGCGTTAACTATGGCTACACCTTC. The chain carries TRBV19 and TRBJ1-2; no definite D call. The CDR3 spans 13 residues. With 3 bases removed from V and 1 base from J, the gap between germline ends came to 6 bases. From germline, CDR1 is LNHDA and CDR2 SQIVND (reference sequence).